The 7 T cell receptor beta chains reported below all come from one sample, sequenced in a study of cytomegalovirus exposure and HLA in healthy donors. Measured with immunoSEQ multiplex PCR; TCRdb has only the in-frame clones, and not every one. The table shows about 180,000 clones, with roughly 85% occurring only once. The sequenced material came from PBMCs. The receptors here all came from a man aged 18 to 30 in good health and CMV-seropositive.

CDR3 protein: CASKGNLREQYF. Here the CDR3 DNA reads TGTGCCAGCAAAGGCAACCTGAGGGAGCAGTACTTC. The J gene is TRBJ2-7, the V gene TRBV11-2; no definite D call. Germline CDR1 reads SGHAT; CDR2 reads FQNNGV. The CDR3 contains 12 residues. Between the trimmed V and J ends, which lost 7 bases and 7 bases, there was a span of 14 bases.

The J gene is TRBJ2-1, the V gene TRBV6-5; the match to TRBD2 covers 11 bases. Trimming removed 6 bases from V and 13 bases from J; junction bases left unmatched: 5. Germline V gives CDR1 MNHEY, CDR2 SVGAGI. There are 12 residues in the CDR3. The CDR3 DNA is TGTGCCAGCAGGTTAGCGGGAGGGACTCAGTTCTTC. As protein: CASRLAGGTQFF.

The V and J genes are TRBV2 and TRBJ2-5; D call uncertain. The V gene's germline CDR1 is SNHLY and CDR2 FYNNEI. CDR3 size: 12 residues. The V end was cut by 4 bases, the J end by 5 bases, with 8 bases between. The CDR3 region has the DNA TGTGCCAGCAGTGTTGGGCCGGAGACCCAGTACTTC. It specifies CASSVGPETQYF.

The CDR3 is CASISGQLNTEAFF. The CDR3 nucleotides read TGTGCCAGCATCTCGGGACAGTTGAACACTGAAGCTTTCTTT. The V call is TRBV28, the J call TRBJ1-1, with 7 bases identical to TRBD1. CDR1 is MDHEN and CDR2 is SYDVKM in the germline V gene. The CDR3 sequence is 14 residues long. With V trimmed by 7 bases and J by 0 bases, 5 bases remained unmatched.

The chain is built from TRBV4-1 and TRBJ2-1, with 9 bases identical to TRBD2. In germline, CDR1 is MGHRA, CDR2 YSYEKL. After removal of 0 bases from V and 4 bases from J, the junction contained 4 bases not matched to a gene. CDR3 size: 16 residues. In nucleotides, the CDR3 is TGCGCCAGCAGCCAAGAATCGCTAGCGGGGTACAATGAGCAGTTCTTC. Protein product: CASSQESLAGYNEQFF.

As DNA, the CDR3 is TGTGCCTGGAGTGTACAGGGCAGGGGCAATCAGCCCCAGCATTTT. Translating it yields CAWSVQGRGNQPQHF. The chain carries TRBV30 and TRBJ1-5; possible D gene TRBD1, 6 bases. The germline V and J ends were trimmed by 0 bases and 2 bases, with 11 bases remaining between them. The CDR3 consists of 15 residues. Germline CDR1 and CDR2: GTSNPN and SVGIG (reference sequence).

CDR3 DNA sequence: TGTGCCAGCAGTTTAACTTCAGGGAACTATGGCTACACCTTC. Translated, it gives CASSLTSGNYGYTF. The chain couples TRBV27 to TRBJ1-2, with a tentative D call TRBD1 (5 bases). CDR1 is MNHEY, CDR2 SMNVEV, per germline (reference sequence). Trimming removed 2 bases at V and 2 bases at J, with 9 bases between. The CDR3 loop spans 14 amino acids.